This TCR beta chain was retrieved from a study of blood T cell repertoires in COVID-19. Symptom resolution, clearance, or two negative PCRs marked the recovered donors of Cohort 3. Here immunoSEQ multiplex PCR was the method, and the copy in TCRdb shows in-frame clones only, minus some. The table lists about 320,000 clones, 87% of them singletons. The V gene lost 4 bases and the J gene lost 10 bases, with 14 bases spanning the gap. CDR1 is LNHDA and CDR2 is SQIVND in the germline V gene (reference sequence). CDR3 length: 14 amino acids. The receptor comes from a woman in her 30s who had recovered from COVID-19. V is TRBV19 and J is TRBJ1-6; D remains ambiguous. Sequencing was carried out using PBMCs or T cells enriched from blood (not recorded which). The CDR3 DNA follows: TGTGCCAGTAGTAACGGAGGAGTTAACTCACCCCTCCACTTT. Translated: CASSNGGVNSPLHF.